This is a list of T cell receptor beta chains from one sample in a study of blood T cells in healthy people across ages. In TCRdb, the 5' RACE reads were re-called with MiXCR into one record per CDR3 protein. In the table there are hundreds of thousands of distinct CDR3 sequences, about 26% of which are singletons. This same sample was also taken into another study, of T cells of mothers and their children.

The sequenced sample was blood. The receptors here all came from a boy aged 5-17 years in good health. Each CDR3 is given with its conserved first and last residue. A D gene is named only where the DNA matches it firmly. The size entry is marked missing in some rows and otherwise reads once, few, many or a size class.

j_call v_call d_call clone_size cdr3_nt cdr3_aa
TRBJ2-3 TRBV7-2 - - TGCGCCAGCTCACCAGAAGGGGGTACAGATACGCAGTATTTT CASSPEGGTDTQYF
TRBJ1-6 TRBV20-1 - - TGCAGTGCGGGAACGGGGGGGGATTCACCCCTCCACTTT CSAGTGGDSPLHF
TRBJ2-1 TRBV12-3/TRBV12-4 TRBD2 - TGTGCCAGCAGTACAGGACTAGCGGGAACGAGTGAGCAGTTCTTC CASSTGLAGTSEQFF
TRBJ1-1 TRBV10-3 - few TGTGCCATCAGTGATAAGGGTGGGACTGAAGCTTTCTTT CAISDKGGTEAFF
TRBJ1-1 TRBV12-3/TRBV12-4 - few TGTGCCAGCATCCCGTCCTTGGGGTTTAACACTGAAGCTTTCTTT CASIPSLGFNTEAFF
TRBJ2-1 TRBV12-5 TRBD2 few TGTGCTAGCGGACTAGCGGACAACAATGAGCAGTTCTTC CASGLADNNEQFF
TRBJ2-5 TRBV7-9 - - TGTGCCAGCAGCCCCCGGACGGATGCCCAAGAGACCCAGTACTTC CASSPRTDAQETQYF
TRBJ2-3 TRBV5-1 - few TGCGCCAGCAGCTTGGAGGGTAGTGTCGGGTCGGATACGCAGTATTTT CASSLEGSVGSDTQYF
TRBJ1-1 TRBV5-1 - - TGCGCCAGCACTGGGGTGAACACTGAAGCTTTCTTT CASTGVNTEAFF
TRBJ2-2 TRBV20-1 - few TGCAGTGCACGCGACCTCAGGGTTGGGAACACCGGGGAGCTGTTTTTT CSARDLRVGNTGELFF
TRBJ2-5 TRBV13 TRBD1 - TGTGCCAGCAGCGACTCGGGGACAGGGGCGGGGGAGACCCAGTACTTC CASSDSGTGAGETQYF
TRBJ2-1 TRBV20-1 - few TGCAGTGCCCAAATTCCCGGGACTCTGAGCCCCGCTGAGCAGTTCTTC CSAQIPGTLSPAEQFF
TRBJ1-2 TRBV28 - - TGTGCCAGCTTCGGGGCGGAGGATACTAACTATGGCTACACCTTC CASFGAEDTNYGYTF
TRBJ2-5 TRBV5-1 TRBD1 - TGCGCCAGCAGCTTCAGACAGGGATTGGAGACCCAGTACTTC CASSFRQGLETQYF
TRBJ2-7 TRBV19 - few TGTGCCACCCAGCAGACAGTTTCTTCCTACGAGCAGTACTTC CATQQTVSSYEQYF
TRBJ1-6 TRBV20-1 TRBD1 - TGCAGTGCTAAGACAGGGGGCTATAATTCACCCCTCCACTTT CSAKTGGYNSPLHF
TRBJ1-6 TRBV11-2 - - TGTGCCAGCACCACCGACAGGAGCTCCTATAATTCACCCCTCCACTTT CASTTDRSSYNSPLHF
TRBJ2-5 TRBV5-1 TRBD2 - TGCGCCAGCAGTACTAGCGGGGAAGAGACCCAGTACTTC CASSTSGEETQYF
TRBJ1-2 TRBV3-1 - once TGTGCCAGCAGCCGGACAGAGAGCCGCTATGGCTACACCTTC CASSRTESRYGYTF
TRBJ2-7 TRBV27 TRBD1 - TGTGCCAGCAGTTGGGACAGGGGCTCCTACGAGCAGTACTTC CASSWDRGSYEQYF
TRBJ2-4 TRBV29-1 - - TGCAGCGTTAGGTTGGGGGAGAGCATTCAGTACTTC CSVRLGESIQYF
TRBJ2-2 TRBV5-1 TRBD2 - TGCGCCAGCAGCTTTAGCGGGCGGAGCACCGGGGAGCTGTTTTTT CASSFSGRSTGELFF
TRBJ2-6 TRBV27 - - TGTGCCAGCAGTCCCCGGGACGGGGCCCTCTCTGGGGCCAACGTCCTGACTTTC CASSPRDGALSGANVLTF
TRBJ2-7 TRBV29-1 TRBD1 few TGCAAACACAGGGGGAGGACCTACGAGCAGTACTTC CKHRGRTYEQYF
TRBJ2-7 TRBV5-1 - - TGCGCCAGCAGCCCTCAGGACGGGAGCACCGAGCAGTACTTC CASSPQDGSTEQYF
TRBJ2-5 TRBV7-9 - few TGTGCCAGCAGCTCGAGCTACCGCAGGGAGACCCAGTACTTC CASSSSYRRETQYF
TRBJ2-7 TRBV6-6 TRBD1 few TGTGCCAGCAGTCTCATCGGACAGGGGTTCCACGAGCAGTACTTC CASSLIGQGFHEQYF
TRBJ2-1 TRBV24-1 - - TGTGCCACCAGTGAAATAGGGGATGAGCAGTTCTTC CATSEIGDEQFF
TRBJ2-7 TRBV28 - - TGTGCCAGCAGTTTTCTTCCGGGACTCGGCTCCTACGAGCAGTACTTC CASSFLPGLGSYEQYF
TRBJ1-6 TRBV7-3 - few TGTGCCAGCAGCCGAGAGAGCTCCTATAATTCACCCCTCCACTTT CASSRESSYNSPLHF
TRBJ2-1 TRBV2 - - TGTGCCAGCACGGGGGCTGGCTACAATGAGCAGTTCTTC CASTGAGYNEQFF
TRBJ2-7 TRBV6-5 - - TGTGCCAGCAGTTACTCAGGGGGGGGGCCCTACGAGCAGTACTTC CASSYSGGGPYEQYF
TRBJ2-5 TRBV5-1 - - TGCGCCAGCAGCTCCGGTTACCAGTACCAAGAGACCCAGTACTTC CASSSGYQYQETQYF
TRBJ2-1 TRBV18 TRBD2 few TGTGCCAGCTCACCACCCCTAGCGGGGAGCAATGAGCAGTTCTTC CASSPPLAGSNEQFF
TRBJ2-7 TRBV7-2 - - TGTGCCAGCAGCCCCGTAGTAGGAGGTTACGAGCAGTACTTC CASSPVVGGYEQYF